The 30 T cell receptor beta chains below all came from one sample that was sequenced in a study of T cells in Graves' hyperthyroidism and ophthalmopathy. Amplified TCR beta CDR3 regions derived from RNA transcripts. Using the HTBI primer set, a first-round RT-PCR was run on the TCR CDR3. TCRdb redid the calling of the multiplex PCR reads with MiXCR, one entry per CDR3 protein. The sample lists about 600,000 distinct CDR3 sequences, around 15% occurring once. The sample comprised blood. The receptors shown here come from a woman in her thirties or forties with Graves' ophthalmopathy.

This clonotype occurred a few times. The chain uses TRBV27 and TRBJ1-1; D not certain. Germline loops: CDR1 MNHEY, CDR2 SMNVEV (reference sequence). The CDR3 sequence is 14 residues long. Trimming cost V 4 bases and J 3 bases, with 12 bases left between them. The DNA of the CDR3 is TGTGCCAGCAGTTATGGAGGAAGGGACACTGAAGCTTTCTTT. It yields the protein CASSYGGRDTEAFF.

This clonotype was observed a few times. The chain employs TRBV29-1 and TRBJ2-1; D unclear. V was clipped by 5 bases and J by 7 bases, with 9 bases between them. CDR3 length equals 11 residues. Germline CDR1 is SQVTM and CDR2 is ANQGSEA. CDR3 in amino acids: CSVSDENEQFF. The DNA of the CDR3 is TGCAGCGTTTCGGACGAGAATGAGCAGTTCTTC.

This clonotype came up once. CDR3 residues: CANSLSGGSYNEQFF. The CDR3, as DNA: TGTGCCAACAGTCTTAGCGGGGGCTCTTACAATGAGCAGTTCTTC. V is TRBV7-2 and J is TRBJ2-1; 9 nucleotides match TRBD2. Germline V gene lookup returns CDR1 SGHTA and CDR2 FQGNSA. Unmatched junction bases numbered 11, after V lost 10 bases and J lost 4 bases. The CDR3 has 15 amino acids.

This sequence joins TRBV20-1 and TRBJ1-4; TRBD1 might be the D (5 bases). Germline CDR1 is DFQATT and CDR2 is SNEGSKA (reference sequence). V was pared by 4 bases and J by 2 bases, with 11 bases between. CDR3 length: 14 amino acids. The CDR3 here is CSATRGTTNEKLFF. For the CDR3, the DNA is TGCAGTGCTACGCGAGGGACCACTAATGAAAAACTGTTTTTT.

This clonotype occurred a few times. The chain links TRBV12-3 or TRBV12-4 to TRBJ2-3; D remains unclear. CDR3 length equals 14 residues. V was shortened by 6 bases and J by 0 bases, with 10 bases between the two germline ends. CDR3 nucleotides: TGTGCCAGCAGAACGTCACTTAGCACAGATACGCAGTATTTT. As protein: CASRTSLSTDTQYF.

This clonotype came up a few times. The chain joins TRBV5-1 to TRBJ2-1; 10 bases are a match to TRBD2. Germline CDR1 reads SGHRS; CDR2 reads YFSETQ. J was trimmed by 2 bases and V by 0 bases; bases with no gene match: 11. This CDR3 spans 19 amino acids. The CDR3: CASSLDGSASGSTYNEQFF. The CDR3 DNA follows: TGCGCCAGCAGCTTGGATGGAAGTGCTAGCGGGAGCACCTACAATGAGCAGTTCTTC. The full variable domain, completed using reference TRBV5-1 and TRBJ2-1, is KAGVTQTPRYLIKTRGQQVTLSCSPISGHRSVSWYQQTPGQGLQFLFEYFSETQRNKGNFPGRFSGRQFSNSRSEMNVSTLELGDSALYLCASSLDGSASGSTYNEQFFGPGTRLTVL.

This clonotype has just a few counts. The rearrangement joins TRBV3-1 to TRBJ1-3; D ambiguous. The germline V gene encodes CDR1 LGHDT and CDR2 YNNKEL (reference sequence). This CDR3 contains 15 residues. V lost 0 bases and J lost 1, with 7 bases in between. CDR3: CASSQDTGSGNTIYF. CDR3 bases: TGTGCCAGCAGCCAAGATACGGGGTCTGGAAACACCATATATTTT.

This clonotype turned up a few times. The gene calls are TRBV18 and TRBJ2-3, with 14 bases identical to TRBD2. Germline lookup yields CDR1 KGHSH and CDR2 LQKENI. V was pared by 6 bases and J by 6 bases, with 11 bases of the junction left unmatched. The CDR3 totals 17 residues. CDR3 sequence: CASSLIGTSGGWDTQYF. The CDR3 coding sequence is TGTGCCAGCTCTCTCATCGGGACTAGCGGGGGCTGGGATACGCAGTATTTT.

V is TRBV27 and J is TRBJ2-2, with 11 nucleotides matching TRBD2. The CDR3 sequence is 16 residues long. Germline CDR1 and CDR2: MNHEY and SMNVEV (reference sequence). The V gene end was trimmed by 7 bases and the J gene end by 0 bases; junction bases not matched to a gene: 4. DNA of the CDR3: TGTGCCAGCAAGGGGACTAGCGGTGCGAACACCGGGGAGCTGTTTTTT. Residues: CASKGTSGANTGELFF.

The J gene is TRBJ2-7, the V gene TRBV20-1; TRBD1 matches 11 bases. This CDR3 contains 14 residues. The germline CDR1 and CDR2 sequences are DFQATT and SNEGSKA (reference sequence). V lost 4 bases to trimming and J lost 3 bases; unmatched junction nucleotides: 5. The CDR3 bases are TGCAGTGCTACCCCCGGGACAGGGGGCTACGAGCAGTACTTC. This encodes CSATPGTGGYEQYF.

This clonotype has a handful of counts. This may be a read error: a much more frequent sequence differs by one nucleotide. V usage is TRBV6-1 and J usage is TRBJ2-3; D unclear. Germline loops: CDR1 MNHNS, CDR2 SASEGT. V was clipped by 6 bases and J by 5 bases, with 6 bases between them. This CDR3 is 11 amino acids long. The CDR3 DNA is TGTGCCAGCAGCCAACTAGATACGCAGTATTTT. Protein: CASSQLDTQYF.

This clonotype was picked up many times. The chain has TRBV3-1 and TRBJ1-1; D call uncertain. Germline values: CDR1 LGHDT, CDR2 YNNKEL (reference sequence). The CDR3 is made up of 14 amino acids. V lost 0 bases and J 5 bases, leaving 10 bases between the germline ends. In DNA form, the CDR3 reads TGTGCCAGCAGCCAAGAAGTCAGGCGGACTGAAGCTTTCTTT. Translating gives CASSQEVRRTEAFF.

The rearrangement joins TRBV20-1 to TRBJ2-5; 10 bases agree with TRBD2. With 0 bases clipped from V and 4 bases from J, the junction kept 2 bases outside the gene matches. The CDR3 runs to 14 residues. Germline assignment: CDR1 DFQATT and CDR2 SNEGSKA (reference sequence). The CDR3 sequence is CSARERTSGETQYF. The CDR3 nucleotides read TGCAGTGCTAGAGAAAGGACTAGCGGAGAGACCCAGTACTTC.

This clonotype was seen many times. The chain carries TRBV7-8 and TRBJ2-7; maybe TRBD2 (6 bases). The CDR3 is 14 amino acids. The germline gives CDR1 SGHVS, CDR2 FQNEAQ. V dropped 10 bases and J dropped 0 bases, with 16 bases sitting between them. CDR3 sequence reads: CATTGLSFSYEQYF. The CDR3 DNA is TGTGCCACCACGGGACTCAGCTTCTCCTACGAGCAGTACTTC.

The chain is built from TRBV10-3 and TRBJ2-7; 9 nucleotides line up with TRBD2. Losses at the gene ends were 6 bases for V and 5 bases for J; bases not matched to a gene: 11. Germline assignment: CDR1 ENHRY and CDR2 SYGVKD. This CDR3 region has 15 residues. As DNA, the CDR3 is TGTGCCATCAGCAGGAAAGCGGGGGGCTTGGACGAGCAGTACTTC. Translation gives CAISRKAGGLDEQYF.

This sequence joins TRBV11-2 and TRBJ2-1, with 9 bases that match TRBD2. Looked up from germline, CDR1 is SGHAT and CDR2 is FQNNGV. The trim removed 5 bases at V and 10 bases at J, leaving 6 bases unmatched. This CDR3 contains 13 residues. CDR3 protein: CASSPFAGGEQFF. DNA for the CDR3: TGTGCCAGCAGCCCCTTCGCGGGAGGGGAGCAGTTCTTC.

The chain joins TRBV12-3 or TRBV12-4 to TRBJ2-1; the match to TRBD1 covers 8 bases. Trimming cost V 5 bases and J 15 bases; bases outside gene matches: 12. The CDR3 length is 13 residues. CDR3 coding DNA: TGTGCCAGCAGTCCCAGCCCGACAGGGGTGAGGTTCTTC. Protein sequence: CASSPSPTGVRFF.

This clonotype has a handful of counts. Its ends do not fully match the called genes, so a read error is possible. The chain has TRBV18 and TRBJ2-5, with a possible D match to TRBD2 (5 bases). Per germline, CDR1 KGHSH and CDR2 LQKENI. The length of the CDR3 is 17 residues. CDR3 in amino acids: CASSPPQRLASQEAQYF. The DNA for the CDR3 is TGTGCCAGCTCACCACCGCAAAGGCTAGCCAGTCAAGAGGCCCAGTACTTC.

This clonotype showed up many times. CDR3 residues: CASSLSGATTDTQYF. The CDR3, as DNA: TGTGCCAGCAGCTTAAGCGGGGCGACCACAGATACGCAGTATTTT. The chain combines TRBV7-9 with TRBJ2-3; 7 bases are shared with TRBD2. The germline V gene encodes CDR1 SEHNR and CDR2 FQNEAQ (reference sequence). Trimming took 2 bases from V and 2 from J; bases not matched to a gene: 4. This CDR3 comprises 15 residues.

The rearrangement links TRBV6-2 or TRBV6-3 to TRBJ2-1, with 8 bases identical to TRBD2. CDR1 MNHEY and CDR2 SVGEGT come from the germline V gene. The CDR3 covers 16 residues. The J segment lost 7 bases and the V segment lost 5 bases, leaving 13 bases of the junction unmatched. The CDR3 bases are TGTGCCAGCAGTAAAGAAACCGGACTAGCTGGGAATGAGCAGTTCTTC. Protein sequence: CASSKETGLAGNEQFF.

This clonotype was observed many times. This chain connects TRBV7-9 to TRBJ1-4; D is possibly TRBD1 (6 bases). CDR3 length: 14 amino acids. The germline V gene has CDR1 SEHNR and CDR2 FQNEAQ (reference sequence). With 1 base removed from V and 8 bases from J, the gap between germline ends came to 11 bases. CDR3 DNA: TGTGCCAGCAGCTTAGTTGGGGGCCGCGAAAAACTGTTTTTT. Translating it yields CASSLVGGREKLFF.

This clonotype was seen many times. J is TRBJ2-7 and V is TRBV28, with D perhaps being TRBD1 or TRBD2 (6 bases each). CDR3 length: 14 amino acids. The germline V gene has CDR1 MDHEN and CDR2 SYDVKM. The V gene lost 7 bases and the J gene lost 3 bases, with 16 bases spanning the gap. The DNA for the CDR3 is TGTGCCAGCACTGGGGGGCTAGCCTTCTACGAGCAGTACTTC. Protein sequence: CASTGGLAFYEQYF.

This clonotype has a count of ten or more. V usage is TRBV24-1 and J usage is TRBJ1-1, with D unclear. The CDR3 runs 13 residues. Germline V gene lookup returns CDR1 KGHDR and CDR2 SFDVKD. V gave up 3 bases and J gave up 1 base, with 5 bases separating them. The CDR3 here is CATSDERNTEAFF. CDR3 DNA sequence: TGTGCCACCAGTGATGAAAGGAACACTGAAGCTTTCTTT.

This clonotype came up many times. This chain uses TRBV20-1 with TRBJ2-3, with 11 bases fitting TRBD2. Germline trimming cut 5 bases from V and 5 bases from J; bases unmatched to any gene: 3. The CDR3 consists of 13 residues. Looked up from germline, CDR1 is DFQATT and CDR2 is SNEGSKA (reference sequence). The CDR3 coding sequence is TGCAGTGCTTCCGGGACTAGCGGAGATACGCAGTATTTT. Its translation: CSASGTSGDTQYF.

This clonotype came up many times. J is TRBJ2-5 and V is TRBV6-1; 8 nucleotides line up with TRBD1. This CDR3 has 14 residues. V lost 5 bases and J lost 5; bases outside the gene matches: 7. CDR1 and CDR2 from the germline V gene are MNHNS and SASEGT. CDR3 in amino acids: CASSRDRGVETQYF. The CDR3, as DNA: TGTGCCAGCAGTAGAGACAGGGGAGTTGAGACCCAGTACTTC.

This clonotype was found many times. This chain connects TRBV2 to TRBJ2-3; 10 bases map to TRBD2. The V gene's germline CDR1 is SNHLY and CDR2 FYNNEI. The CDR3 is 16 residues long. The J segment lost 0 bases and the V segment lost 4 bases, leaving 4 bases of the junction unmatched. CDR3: CASSVRAGGSTDTQYF. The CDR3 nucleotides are TGTGCCAGCAGTGTACGAGCGGGGGGGAGCACAGATACGCAGTATTTT.

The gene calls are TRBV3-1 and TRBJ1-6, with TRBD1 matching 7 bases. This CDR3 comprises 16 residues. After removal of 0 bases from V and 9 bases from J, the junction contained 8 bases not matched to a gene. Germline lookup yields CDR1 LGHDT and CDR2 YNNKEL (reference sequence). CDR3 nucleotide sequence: TGTGCCAGCAGCCAAGATATGACAGGGCCGGGTTCACCCCTCCACTTT. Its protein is CASSQDMTGPGSPLHF.

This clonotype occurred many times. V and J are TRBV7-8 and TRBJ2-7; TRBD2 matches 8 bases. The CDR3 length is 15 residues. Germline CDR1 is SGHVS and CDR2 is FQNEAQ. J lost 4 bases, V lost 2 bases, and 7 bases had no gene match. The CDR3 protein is CASSLSGRGLYEQYF. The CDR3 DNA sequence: TGTGCCAGCAGCTTAAGCGGGAGAGGCCTATACGAGCAGTACTTC. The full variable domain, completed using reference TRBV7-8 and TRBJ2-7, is GAGVSQSPRYKVAKRGQDVALRCDPISGHVSLFWYQQALGQGPEFLTYFQNEAQLDKSGLPSDRFFAERPEGSVSTLKIQRTQQEDSAVYLCASSLSGRGLYEQYFGPGTRLTVT.

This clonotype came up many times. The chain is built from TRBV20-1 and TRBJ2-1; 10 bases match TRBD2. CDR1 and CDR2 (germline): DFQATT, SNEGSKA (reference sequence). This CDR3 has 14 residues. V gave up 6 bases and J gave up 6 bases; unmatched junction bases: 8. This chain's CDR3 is CSATRASGSNEQFF. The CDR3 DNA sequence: TGCAGTGCCACGCGGGCTAGCGGGAGCAATGAGCAGTTCTTC.

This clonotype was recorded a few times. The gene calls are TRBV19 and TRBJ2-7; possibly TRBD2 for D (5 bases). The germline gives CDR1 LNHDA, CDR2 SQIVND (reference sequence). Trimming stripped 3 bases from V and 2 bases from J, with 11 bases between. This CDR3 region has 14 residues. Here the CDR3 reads CASSISSGAYEQYF. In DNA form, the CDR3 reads TGTGCCAGTAGTATTTCGAGCGGAGCCTACGAGCAGTACTTC.